Here is one TCR beta chain with its context. These data originate in a study of CD8 T cells in Susac syndrome. CD8+ and CD4+ T cells circulating in blood were sequenced for TCR beta. The healthy controls were matched to patients by age and sex. TEMRA cells were FACS-enriched, and CD8+ and CD4+ T cells were isolated negatively. cDNA came from about 0.5 to 1 ug RNA primed by random hexamers. immunoSEQ multiplex PCR amplified TCR beta CDR3 across 54 Vbeta, 13 Jbeta. Via MiXCR, TCRdb re-called the immunoSEQ multiplex PCR reads, giving one row per CDR3 protein. The sample consists of approximately 150,000 distinct CDR3 sequences, roughly 95% of them appearing once. Trimming shortened V by 8 bases and J by 0 bases, and 11 bases separated the two germline ends. The CDR3 runs 14 residues. Germline CDR1 MNHNY, CDR2 SVGAGI (reference sequence).

The sample comprised CD4+ T cells from PBMCs. This receptor was identified in a human donor in good health. This chain joins TRBV6-6 and TRBJ1-5; D ambiguous. In DNA form, the CDR3 reads TGTGCCAGCTGGGCAGATGATAGCAATCAGCCCCAGCATTTT. Encoded protein: CASWADDSNQPQHF.